The 21 T cell receptor beta chains listed next were all sequenced from one sample in a study of T cell responses to AZD1222 COVID-19 vaccine. The table came from immunoSEQ multiplex PCR; TCRdb's copy has only in-frame clones and leaves some out. The table shows about 77,000 clones, with roughly 90% occurring only once. The specimen was peripheral blood, collected 28 days after the second AZD1222 dose. These receptors came from an adult who received the AZD1222 COVID-19 vaccine.

The chain combines TRBV10-3 with TRBJ1-5, with a tentative D call TRBD1 (6 bases). Trimming removed 11 bases at V and 3 bases at J, with 14 bases between. CDR3 size: 13 residues. CDR1 ENHRY and CDR2 SYGVKD come from the germline V gene. The CDR3 loop is CASQRDTNQPQHF. The CDR3 DNA reads TGTGCCTCGCAACGGGACACCAATCAGCCCCAGCATTTT.

The chain links TRBV5-1 to TRBJ2-7, with 8 positions matching TRBD2. With V trimmed by 0 bases and J by 13 bases, 6 bases remained unmatched. The CDR3 extends over 12 amino acids. CDR1 is SGHRS and CDR2 is YFSETQ in the germline V gene. The chain's CDR3 is CASSLGSGEPYF. Here the CDR3 DNA reads TGCGCCAGCAGCTTGGGTAGCGGGGAACCCTACTTC.

J is TRBJ2-3 and V is TRBV18, with a tentative D call TRBD2 (5 bases). The V and J ends lost 2 bases and 1 base respectively, with 16 bases between them. Looked up from germline, CDR1 is KGHSH and CDR2 is LQKENI. This CDR3 region has 17 residues. The CDR3: CASSPSSGRRGTDTQYF. CDR3 nucleotide sequence: TGTGCCAGCTCACCAAGTTCGGGGAGAAGAGGCACAGATACGCAGTATTTT.

CDR3 in amino acids: CASSQDSFSGNTIYF. Here the CDR3 DNA reads TGTGCCAGCAGCCAGGACAGCTTCTCTGGAAACACCATATATTTT. This chain joins TRBV7-9 and TRBJ1-3; perhaps TRBD1 as D (6 bases). Germline-derived CDR1 and CDR2 are SEHNR and FQNEAQ (reference sequence). The length of the CDR3 is 15 residues. With 5 bases removed from V and 0 bases from J, the gap between germline ends came to 11 bases.

This chain links TRBV15 with TRBJ1-1, with TRBD1 identical over 9 bases. The germline CDR1 and CDR2 sequences are LNHNV and YYDKDF (reference sequence). This CDR3 has 13 residues. The V segment lost 3 bases and the J segment 6 bases; nucleotides outside the gene matches: 2. The CDR3, as DNA: TGTGCCACCAGCAGGGACAGGGGCTCTGAAGCTTTCTTT. Residues: CATSRDRGSEAFF.

The chain joins TRBV3-1 (or the pseudogene TRBV3-2) to TRBJ2-5, with a tentative D call TRBD2 (6 bases). The CDR3 has 15 amino acids. From germline, CDR1 is LGHDT and CDR2 YNNKEL (reference sequence). V was clipped by 0 bases and J by 3 bases, with 11 bases between them. The CDR3 region is CASSQDFRREETQYF. CDR3 nucleotide sequence: TGTGCCAGCAGCCAAGATTTTCGGAGGGAAGAGACCCAGTACTTC.

The gene calls are TRBV9 and TRBJ1-1, with TRBD1 matching over 9 bases. V shed 3 bases and J 3 bases; nucleotides not matched to a gene: 12. The CDR3 loop spans 17 amino acids. Germline V gene data show CDR1 as SGDLS and CDR2 as YYNGEE. The CDR3 DNA sequence: TGTGCCAGCAGCGAGGGGGGACAGGGCAATAGGCACACTGAAGCTTTCTTT. It is translated as CASSEGGQGNRHTEAFF. Based on the CDR3 plus reference TRBV9 and TRBJ1-1, the full variable domain is DSGVTQTPKHLITATGQRVTLRCSPRSGDLSVYWYQQSLDQGLQFLIQYYNGEERAKGNILERFSAQQFPDLHSELNLSSLELGDSALYFCASSEGGQGNRHTEAFFGQGTRLTVV.

The genes are TRBV30 and TRBJ2-7; tentatively, D is TRBD1 (6 bases). The V end was cut by 3 bases, the J end by 6 bases, with 15 bases between. The CDR3 loop spans 13 amino acids. Germline CDR1 GTSNPN, CDR2 SVGIG (reference sequence). CDR3 sequence (DNA): TGTGCCTGGAGCAGGGGCGCGGCAGCCGAGCAGTACTTC. Its protein product is CAWSRGAAAEQYF.

The chain couples TRBV2 to TRBJ2-7; the D gene is possibly TRBD2 (6 bases). This CDR3 spans 17 amino acids. Germline assignment: CDR1 SNHLY and CDR2 FYNNEI. With 6 bases removed from V and 2 bases from J, the gap between germline ends came to 23 bases. In DNA form, the CDR3 reads TGTGCCAGCAGATCTCATCCGCGGGGAAAACCCACCTACGAGCAGTACTTC. This gives the protein CASRSHPRGKPTYEQYF. The whole variable domain, filled in from reference TRBV2 and TRBJ2-7, reads EPEVTQTPSHQVTQMGQEVILRCVPISNHLYFYWYRQILGQKVEFLVSFYNNEISEKSEIFDDQFSVERPDGSNFTLKIRSTKLEDSAMYFCASRSHPRGKPTYEQYFGPGTRLTVT.

The CDR3 coding sequence is TGTGCCAGCAGCCAACCCCTAGCGGGGTACTACAATGAGCAGTTCTTC. Translating it yields CASSQPLAGYYNEQFF. The gene calls are TRBV7-2 and TRBJ2-1; 9 bases line up with TRBD2. The CDR3 is made up of 16 amino acids. Trimming at V came to 5 bases and at J to 3 bases, leaving 8 bases not matched to a gene. Germline V gives CDR1 SGHTA, CDR2 FQGNSA.

This chain links TRBV6-2 or TRBV6-3 with TRBJ2-7; D remains ambiguous. V lost 2 bases and J 0 bases, leaving 5 bases between the germline ends. The CDR3 length is 13 residues. Germline V gene data show CDR1 as MNHEY and CDR2 as SVGEGT. The CDR3 loop reads CASSYMDSYEQYF. As DNA, the CDR3 is TGTGCCAGCAGTTACATGGACTCCTACGAGCAGTACTTC.

This clone was recorded a few times. The J gene is TRBJ1-6, the V gene TRBV6-6; a weak D match, TRBD1 (6 bases). Germline CDR1 is MNHNY and CDR2 is SVGAGI (reference sequence). Trimming pared 5 bases from V and 0 bases from J, leaving 8 bases between. This CDR3 is built from 15 residues. The CDR3 region has the DNA TGTGCCAGCAGTACGGACAGCTCCTATAATTCACCCCTCCACTTT. This sequence encodes CASSTDSSYNSPLHF.

This CDR3 is CASSFSGGPDTQYF. DNA of the CDR3: TGTGCCAGCAGTTTCTCGGGTGGCCCAGATACGCAGTATTTT. V usage is TRBV28 and J usage is TRBJ2-3; the D is unclear. V gave up 3 bases and J gave up 4 bases, with 11 bases separating them. The CDR3 contains 14 residues. Germline V lookup: CDR1 MDHEN, CDR2 SYDVKM.

This chain links TRBV6-5 with TRBJ1-1; no definite D call. The CDR3 contains 15 residues. Germline CDR1 and CDR2: MNHEY and SVGAGI. V was shortened by 0 bases and J by 3 bases, with 11 bases between the two germline ends. The CDR3 coding sequence is TGTGCCAGCAGTTACTCGGTAGACATTTACACTGAAGCTTTCTTT. Translation: CASSYSVDIYTEAFF.

The chain combines TRBV18 with TRBJ1-5; the match to TRBD1 covers 7 bases. The germline gives CDR1 KGHSH, CDR2 LQKENI. The trim removed 3 bases at V and 1 base at J, leaving 6 bases unmatched. The CDR3 has 16 amino acids. The CDR3 coding sequence is TGTGCCAGCTCACCTTACAGGGGAGAGAGCAATCAGCCCCAGCATTTT. Its protein product is CASSPYRGESNQPQHF.

The CDR3 sequence is CASSPERGDSSSYNEQFF. DNA of the CDR3: TGTGCCAGCAGCCCGGAGAGGGGGGACTCGAGCTCCTACAATGAGCAGTTCTTC. J is TRBJ2-1 and V is TRBV9; D assignment may be TRBD1 or TRBD2 (6 bases each). The germline V gene encodes CDR1 SGDLS and CDR2 YYNGEE. The CDR3 extends over 18 amino acids. Trimming cost V 4 bases and J 0 bases, with 20 bases left between them. Looking up the rest from reference TRBV9 and TRBJ2-1 gives the full variable domain: DSGVTQTPKHLITATGQRVTLRCSPRSGDLSVYWYQQSLDQGLQFLIQYYNGEERAKGNILERFSAQQFPDLHSELNLSSLELGDSALYFCASSPERGDSSSYNEQFFGPGTRLTVL.

The V and J genes are TRBV29-1 and TRBJ1-2; 7 bases match TRBD1. From germline, CDR1 is SQVTM and CDR2 ANQGSEA. CDR3 length: 12 amino acids. The junction had 10 bases not matched to a gene; V was cut back by 7 bases and J by 8 bases. The CDR3: CSAHRGSRGYTF. In DNA, the CDR3 is TGCAGCGCACACAGGGGTTCGAGAGGCTACACCTTC.

The rearrangement uses TRBV29-1 and TRBJ1-2; 10 bases are a match to TRBD1. CDR3 length: 14 residues. CDR1 and CDR2 (germline): SQVTM, ANQGSEA. The V segment lost 7 bases and the J segment 4 bases; nucleotides outside the gene matches: 9. CDR3 loop: CSAVGTGVGYGYTF. The DNA for the CDR3 is TGCAGCGCCGTGGGGACAGGGGTAGGCTATGGCTACACCTTC.

The chain links TRBV7-2 to TRBJ2-7; 11 bases map to TRBD2. The trim removed 4 bases at V and 2 bases at J, leaving 4 bases unmatched. The CDR3 runs 15 residues. Germline CDR1 is SGHTA and CDR2 is FQGNSA. The CDR3 region is CASSSGLAGAYEQYF. In DNA form, the CDR3 reads TGTGCCAGCAGCTCTGGACTAGCGGGCGCCTACGAGCAGTACTTC.

The chain has TRBV10-3 and TRBJ1-3; D gene ambiguous. V was pared by 6 bases and J by 1 base, with 10 bases between. The CDR3 has 14 amino acids. The germline V gene has CDR1 ENHRY and CDR2 SYGVKD. In DNA, the CDR3 is TGTGCCATCAGGGAACAAGTATCTGGAAACACCATATATTTT. Encoded protein: CAIREQVSGNTIYF.

The J gene is TRBJ1-1, the V gene TRBV29-1; 10 bases are a match to TRBD1. V gave up 4 bases and J gave up 2 bases; unmatched junction bases: 7. Looked up from germline, CDR1 is SQVTM and CDR2 is ANQGSEA. The CDR3 runs 15 residues. The chain's CDR3 is CSVARTGGLNTEAFF. For the CDR3, the DNA is TGCAGCGTTGCTAGGACAGGGGGATTAAACACTGAAGCTTTCTTT.